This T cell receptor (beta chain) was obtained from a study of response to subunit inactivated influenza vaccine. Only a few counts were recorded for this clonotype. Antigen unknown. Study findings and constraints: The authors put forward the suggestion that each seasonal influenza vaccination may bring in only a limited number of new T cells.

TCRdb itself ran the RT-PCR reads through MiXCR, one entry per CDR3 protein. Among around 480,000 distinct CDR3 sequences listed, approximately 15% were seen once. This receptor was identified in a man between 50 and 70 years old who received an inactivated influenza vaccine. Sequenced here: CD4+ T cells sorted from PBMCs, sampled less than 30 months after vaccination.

The CDR3 protein is CASSPGTSKDTQYF. DNA for the CDR3: TGCGCCAGCAGTCCCGGGACTAGCAAGGATACGCAGTATTTT. The V call is TRBV4-1, the J call TRBJ2-3; TRBD2 aligns across 9 bases. With V trimmed by 6 bases and J by 6 bases, 7 bases remained unmatched. Looked up from germline, CDR1 is MGHRA and CDR2 is YSYEKL. This CDR3 spans 14 amino acids.